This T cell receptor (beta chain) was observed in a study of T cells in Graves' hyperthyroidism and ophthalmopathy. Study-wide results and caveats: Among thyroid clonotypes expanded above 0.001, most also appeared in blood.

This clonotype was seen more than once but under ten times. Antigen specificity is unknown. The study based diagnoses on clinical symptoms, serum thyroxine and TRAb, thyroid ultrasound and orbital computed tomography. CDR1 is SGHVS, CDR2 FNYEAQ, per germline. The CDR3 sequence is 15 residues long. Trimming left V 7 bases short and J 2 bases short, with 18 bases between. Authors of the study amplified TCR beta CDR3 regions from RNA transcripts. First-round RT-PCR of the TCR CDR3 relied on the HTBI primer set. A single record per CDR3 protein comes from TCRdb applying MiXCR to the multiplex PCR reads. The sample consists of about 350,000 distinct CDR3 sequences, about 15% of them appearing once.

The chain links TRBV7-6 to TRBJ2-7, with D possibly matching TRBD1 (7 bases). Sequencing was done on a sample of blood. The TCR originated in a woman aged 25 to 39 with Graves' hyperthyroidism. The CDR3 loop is CASTVAAGGTYEQYF. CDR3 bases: TGTGCCAGCACCGTAGCGGCAGGGGGTACCTACGAGCAGTACTTC.